These T cell receptor beta chains were read from a single sample in a study of blood T cells in healthy people across ages. TCRdb reprocessed the 5' RACE reads via MiXCR and lists one record per CDR3 protein. Of around 800,000 distinct CDR3 sequences in the sample, 20% to 30% were seen once. These data were also filed under a second study, of T cells of mothers and their children.

Sequencing was done on a sample of blood. These receptors originate from a boy younger than 18 in good health. Both conserved end residues are part of each CDR3. The D gene is left open where the match is weak. Size tells how often a clone was seen (once, few, many) or the class of an expanded clone, and some rows leave it out.

cdr3_aa cdr3_nt j_call d_call cdr3_length clone_size v_call
CASSFSLAGGPSSYNEQFF TGTGCCAGCAGCTTTTCGCTAGCGGGGGGACCGAGCTCCTACAATGAGCAGTTCTTC TRBJ2-1 TRBD2 19 NA TRBV7-9
CASSGGQGHNSPLHF TGCGCCAGCAGCGGCGGACAGGGCCATAATTCACCCCTCCACTTT TRBJ1-6 TRBD1 15 few TRBV5-1
CASSPPQGTEAFF TGTGCCAGCAGCCCCCCCCAGGGTACTGAAGCTTTCTTT TRBJ1-1 NA 13 NA TRBV6-2/TRBV6-3
CASTRQGRNTEAFF TGCGCCAGCACTCGACAGGGACGGAACACTGAAGCTTTCTTT TRBJ1-1 TRBD1 14 NA TRBV5-1
CASQRGVYGQETQYF TGTGCCAGCCAGCGGGGGGTATACGGGCAAGAGACCCAGTACTTC TRBJ2-5 TRBD2 15 NA TRBV2
CASSHGQLRGYTF TGTGCCAGCAGCCACGGACAGCTTCGGGGCTACACCTTC TRBJ1-2 NA 13 NA TRBV6-6
CASAGASGNTIYF TGCGCCAGCGCCGGGGCCTCTGGAAACACCATATATTTT TRBJ1-3 NA 13 few TRBV10-2
CSVARGPSYKQYF TGCAGCGTTGCCAGGGGACCCTCCTACAAGCAGTACTTC TRBJ2-5 NA 13 NA TRBV29-1
CASSQVVFNTGAFF TGCGCCAGCAGCCAAGTTGTTTTCAACACTGGAGCTTTCTTT TRBJ1-1 NA 14 once TRBV4-1
CASSLAPVFYTYSPLHF TGTGCCAGCAGCTTGGCTCCAGTCTTTTATACCTATTCACCCCTCCACTTT TRBJ1-6 NA 17 NA TRBV5-6
CASSLGLAGVQDTQYF TGTGCCAGCTCACTGGGACTAGCGGGAGTGCAAGATACGCAGTATTTT TRBJ2-3 TRBD2 16 once TRBV18
CASSLDPGTIGSPLHF TGTGCCAGCAGCTTAGACCCCGGGACAATAGGATCACCCCTCCACTTT TRBJ1-6 NA 16 few TRBV11-1
CSVEDGLAAYREQYF TGCAGCGTTGAAGATGGGCTAGCGGCCTACCGAGAGCAGTACTTC TRBJ2-7 TRBD2 15 NA TRBV29-1
CANSSGAGGPQETQYF TGTGCCAACAGTTCCGGAGCGGGGGGGCCCCAAGAGACCCAGTACTTC TRBJ2-5 TRBD2 16 NA TRBV28
CASSSSGGDNEQFF TGTGCCAGCAGTTCTAGCGGGGGGGACAATGAGCAGTTCTTC TRBJ2-1 TRBD2 14 few TRBV12-3/TRBV12-4
CASSQGPRQPLHF TGTGCCAGCAGCCAAGGCCCCCGCCAACCCCTCCACTTT TRBJ1-6 NA 13 NA TRBV3-1
CAILTGTPPYNEQFF TGTGCCATTCTAACCGGGACTCCACCCTACAATGAGCAGTTCTTC TRBJ2-1 NA 15 NA TRBV10-3
CSARTEETQYF TGCAGTGCTAGGACAGAAGAGACCCAGTACTTC TRBJ2-5 NA 11 NA TRBV20-1
CASSHRQGGETQYF TGTGCCAGCAGCCATAGACAGGGTGGAGAGACCCAGTACTTC TRBJ2-5 TRBD1 14 few TRBV7-9
CASSQGDREGTEAFF TGCGCCAGCAGCCAGGGAGACAGGGAGGGCACTGAAGCTTTCTTT TRBJ1-1 TRBD1 15 NA TRBV4-1
CSVVLRRRDDGDTQYF TGCAGCGTTGTGCTTCGGCGCAGGGACGATGGAGATACGCAGTATTTT TRBJ2-3 NA 16 few TRBV29-1
CASSYPYGRVNTEAFF TGTGCCAGCAGTTACCCTTATGGCCGGGTGAACACTGAAGCTTTCTTT TRBJ1-1 NA 16 few TRBV6-6
CASSYAPEGSDGYTF TGTGCCAGCAGTTACGCCCCAGAGGGAAGCGATGGCTACACCTTC TRBJ1-2 NA 15 NA TRBV6-5
CASSLTFGVSSYNEQFF TGTGCCAGCAGCTTAACGTTCGGAGTAAGCTCCTACAATGAGCAGTTCTTC TRBJ2-1 NA 17 NA TRBV7-3
CSGRDGNTEAFF TGCAGCGGCCGGGACGGGAACACTGAAGCTTTCTTT TRBJ1-1 NA 12 NA TRBV29-1
CASSHTRGANEKLFF TGTGCCAGCAGTCACACACGGGGGGCGAATGAAAAACTGTTTTTT TRBJ1-4 NA 15 few TRBV28
CASSFGQVANTGELFF TGTGCCAGCAGCTTTGGACAGGTGGCGAACACCGGGGAGCTGTTTTTT TRBJ2-2 TRBD1 16 NA TRBV7-2
CASSYLGNEQFF TGTGCCAGCAGTTACCTTGGAAATGAGCAGTTCTTC TRBJ2-1 NA 12 NA TRBV6-5
CASSIGNIQYF TGTGCCAGTAGTATAGGGAACATTCAGTACTTC TRBJ2-4 NA 11 NA TRBV19
CASSPASGGEGTQYF TGTGCCAGCAGCCCGGCTAGCGGGGGGGAGGGGACCCAGTACTTC TRBJ2-5 TRBD2 15 NA TRBV11-2
CASSWDRGAYEQYF TGCGCCAGCAGCTGGGACAGGGGGGCCTACGAGCAGTACTTC TRBJ2-7 TRBD1 14 few TRBV5-1
CASRGGVYSPLHF TGTGCCAGCCGGGGGGGGGTTTATTCACCCCTCCACTTT TRBJ1-6 NA 13 NA TRBV12-3/TRBV12-4
CASSYSKGIYEQFF TGTGCCAGCAGTTACTCAAAAGGGATTTATGAGCAGTTCTTC TRBJ2-1 NA 14 NA TRBV6-5
CASTREGGETQYF TGTGCCAGCACCCGAGAGGGCGGAGAGACCCAGTACTTC TRBJ2-5 NA 13 NA TRBV2
CATSRAPSRNEQFF TGTGCCACCAGCAGAGCCCCCAGCCGGAATGAGCAGTTCTTC TRBJ2-1 NA 14 NA TRBV15
CASSKDGGLRNTIYF TGTGCCAGCAGCAAAGATGGTGGGCTGCGAAACACCATATATTTT TRBJ1-3 NA 15 NA TRBV21-1
CASSLLGTGDYEQYF TGTGCCAGCTCACTTCTCGGGACAGGGGACTACGAGCAGTACTTC TRBJ2-7 TRBD1 15 few TRBV18
CASSLGQFSNYGYTF TGTGCCAGCAGCTTAGGACAGTTCTCTAACTATGGCTACACCTTC TRBJ1-2 NA 15 NA TRBV7-6
CATSRGAGREQYF TGTGCCACCAGCAGGGGGGCGGGGAGGGAGCAGTACTTC TRBJ2-7 NA 13 NA TRBV15
CASSQVGQGGTPYEQYF TGTGCCAGCAGCCAAGTGGGCCAGGGGGGGACCCCCTACGAGCAGTACTTC TRBJ2-7 NA 17 NA TRBV3-1
CASSYGPGLESEQYF TGTGCCAGCAGTTACGGCCCGGGACTAGAAAGCGAGCAGTACTTC TRBJ2-7 TRBD2 15 NA TRBV12-3/TRBV12-4
CASSLNLSGAENTEAFF TGTGCCAGCAGTTTGAACCTGTCAGGGGCAGAGAACACTGAAGCTTTCTTT TRBJ1-1 NA 17 NA TRBV28
CASSEPGGYWNTEAFF TGTGCCAGCAGTGAACCGGGGGGGTACTGGAACACTGAAGCTTTCTTT TRBJ1-1 NA 16 many TRBV6-1
CSVLTAGGSYEQYF TGCAGCGTCCTAACTGCCGGGGGCTCCTACGAGCAGTACTTC TRBJ2-7 NA 14 NA TRBV29-1
CATSKWDRGDYGYTF TGTGCCACCAGCAAATGGGACAGGGGTGACTATGGCTACACCTTC TRBJ1-2 TRBD1 15 NA TRBV15
CATGGTGSTDTQYF TGTGCCACCGGCGGGACAGGGAGCACAGATACGCAGTATTTT TRBJ2-3 TRBD1 14 few TRBV24-1
CAGSSRSFSGGRETQYF TGTGCCGGCAGCTCCAGAAGTTTTAGCGGGGGTCGAGAGACCCAGTACTTC TRBJ2-5 TRBD2 17 few TRBV6-1
CASFIGAGGDGYTF TGTGCCAGCTTTATCGGGGCCGGGGGAGATGGCTACACCTTC TRBJ1-2 NA 14 few TRBV12-3/TRBV12-4
CASSPGQQYEQYF TGTGCCAGCAGCCCGGGACAGCAATACGAGCAGTACTTC TRBJ2-7 TRBD1 13 few TRBV12-3/TRBV12-4
CASSKEDGNEKLFF TGTGCCAGCAGTAAAGAGGACGGTAATGAAAAACTGTTTTTT TRBJ1-4 NA 14 NA TRBV25-1
CASSGRQGLETQYF TGTGCCAGCAGTGGCCGACAGGGACTGGAGACCCAGTACTTC TRBJ2-5 NA 14 few TRBV25-1
CSASREGAANQPQHF TGCAGTGCTAGCCGTGAGGGGGCGGCCAATCAGCCCCAGCATTTT TRBJ1-5 TRBD1 15 NA TRBV20-1
CASSKDRDQVRETQYF TGTGCCAGCAGCAAGGACAGGGATCAGGTCCGGGAGACCCAGTACTTC TRBJ2-5 TRBD1 16 NA TRBV7-2